What follows describes a single T cell receptor beta chain. What antigen it recognizes has not been identified. One end of the junction fails to match germline, which may point to a read error. The receptor library was made with the immunoSEQ multiplex PCR assay. From the authors' description of their analysis: A statistical classification framework was developed to diagnose cytomegalovirus status using the catalog of TCR beta chain sequences. TCRdb took over this immuneACCESS table, retaining in-frame rearrangements with V and J assigned. Such tables are incomplete; in checked studies, under half of the missing clones stem from an unresolved V gene, and the remainder is unexplained. D and trimming come from the DNA, and the V and J calls and clone size come from that table. Across this sample there are about 84,000 clones, with approximately 91% seen only once. The top ten hold roughly 1.9% of the sample.

Separate from the roughly 650-subject first cohort, the validation cohort of some 130 subjects was the group to which the donors belonged. The sample belongs to a study of cytomegalovirus exposure and HLA in healthy donors (dated by TCRdb to 2017 to 2019). As for the study more broadly: The approximately 710 repertoires of the first cohort and the roughly 120 validation repertoires were produced on the same platform, according to a later analysis. Along with the approximately 650-subject first cohort, a separate validation cohort of over a hundred different subjects was used. The aim of the study was to test whether cataloging public T cell receptors could identify signatures of past pathogen exposure. High-throughput TCR immunosequencing, statistical association of individual TCRs with disease status, and machine learning were combined to predict cytomegalovirus infection status. Broad study findings and their caveats: The study listed approximately 150 TCR beta chains as associated with cytomegalovirus. Across donors, most TCR sequences were observed very rarely, whereas some public TCRs were present in many individuals. In a later analysis, TCRs clustered in the first cohort were found to also tend to co-occur in the 120 or so validation repertoires, with approximately 93% of cluster scores above 0. A few of the identified cytomegalovirus-associated TCR beta chains were confirmed in vitro to be specific for cytomegalovirus antigens. In both the original and validation cohorts, the classifier was reported to diagnose cytomegalovirus status with high specificity and sensitivity. The authors suggested that the approach could potentially be generalized to other disease states and immunological phenotypes. A later analysis had no HLA typing for the validation cohort, so co-occurrence there was scored across all 130 or so repertoires.

CDR1 and CDR2 are drawn from the germline V gene (reference sequence): SGHNT, YYREEE. Measured from the cysteine to the phenylalanine, the CDR3 is 13 residues long. Only the CDR3 region is kept as DNA, spanning 39 bases read in frame from base 1. The TCR sequence derives from a man younger than 40 in good health and CMV-seronegative. The chain employs TRBV5-4 and TRBJ2-7; TRBD1 is a possible D gene, resting on 6 matching bases. The sample comprised PBMCs. The bases read TGTGCCAGCAGCTTGGAGGATTCCAGGGGCTGGGACTTC. It encodes CASSLEDSRGWDF.